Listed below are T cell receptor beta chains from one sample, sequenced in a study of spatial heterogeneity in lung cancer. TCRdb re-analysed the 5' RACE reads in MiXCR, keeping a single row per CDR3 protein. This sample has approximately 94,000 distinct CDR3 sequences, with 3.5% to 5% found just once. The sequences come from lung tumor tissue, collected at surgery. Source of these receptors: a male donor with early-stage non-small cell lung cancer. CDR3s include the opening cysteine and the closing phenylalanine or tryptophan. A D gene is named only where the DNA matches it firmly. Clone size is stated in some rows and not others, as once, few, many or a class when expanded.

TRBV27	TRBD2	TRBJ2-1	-	TGTGCCAGCAGTTTGTTGGGACTAGCGGATAGCTCCTACAATGAGCAGTTCTTC	CASSLLGLADSSYNEQFF
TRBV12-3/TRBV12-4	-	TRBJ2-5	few	TGTGCCAGCAGTTCTCTCGGTTCGGCAGGGAGGGAGACCCAGTACTTC	CASSSLGSAGRETQYF
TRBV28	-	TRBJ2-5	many	TGTGCCAGCAGCCCACCGACGGGTCGCCCAGAGACCCAGTACTTC	CASSPPTGRPETQYF
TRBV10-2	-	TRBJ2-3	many	TGCGCCAGCCAGGACCCTAGGGGGGGCTACACAGATACGCAGTATTTT	CASQDPRGGYTDTQYF
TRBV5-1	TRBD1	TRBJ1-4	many	TGCGCCAGCAGGGACAGGATGGATGAAAAACTGTTTTTT	CASRDRMDEKLFF
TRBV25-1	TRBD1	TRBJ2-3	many	TGTGCCAGCAGTGAATGGTTAGGGGGCCTGGGGGATACGCAGTATTTT	CASSEWLGGLGDTQYF
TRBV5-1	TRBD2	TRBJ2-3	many	TGCGCCAGCAGCTCCCGACTAGCGGAATTCACAGATACGCAGTATTTT	CASSSRLAEFTDTQYF
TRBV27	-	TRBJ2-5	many	TGTGCCAGCAGTTCCCCCATCAGGGGCAAAGAGACCCAGTACTTC	CASSSPIRGKETQYF
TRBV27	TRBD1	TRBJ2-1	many	TGTGCCAGCGCCCAGGACAGGGACTCCTACAATGAGCAGTTCTTC	CASAQDRDSYNEQFF
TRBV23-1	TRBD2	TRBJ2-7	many	TGCGCCAGCAGTCAACAACTAGCGGGAGGAGGACTCTACGAGCAGTACTTC	CASSQQLAGGGLYEQYF
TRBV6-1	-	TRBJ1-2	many	TGTGCCAGCAGTGAGAGGGTCTATGGCTACACCTTC	CASSERVYGYTF
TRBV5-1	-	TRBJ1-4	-	TGCGCCAGCAGCTTGGGTCCCCGGAGCGAAAAACTGTTTTTT	CASSLGPRSEKLFF
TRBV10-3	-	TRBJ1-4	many	TGTGCCATCAGTGAGTCTCGGACGGATGAAAAACTGTTTTTT	CAISESRTDEKLFF
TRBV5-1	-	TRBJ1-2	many	TGCGCCAGCAGCTTGGAAGGACCTTTGGGCTATGGCTACACCTTC	CASSLEGPLGYGYTF
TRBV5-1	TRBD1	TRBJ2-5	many	TGCGCCAGCAGCTTGGCTACGGGACAGCAAGAGACCCAGTACTTC	CASSLATGQQETQYF
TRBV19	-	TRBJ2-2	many	TGTGCCAGTAGGACCACCGGGGAGCTGTTTTTT	CASRTTGELFF
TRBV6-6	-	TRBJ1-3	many	TGTGCCAGCAGTTTCCGCAGGGGATCGGCTGGAAACACCATATATTTT	CASSFRRGSAGNTIYF
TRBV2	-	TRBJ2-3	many	TGTGCCAGCAGTACCGAGACAGATACGCAGTATTTT	CASSTETDTQYF
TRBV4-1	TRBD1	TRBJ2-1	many	TGCGCCAGCAGTGGCGAGGGGGCCAATGAGCAGTTCTTC	CASSGEGANEQFF
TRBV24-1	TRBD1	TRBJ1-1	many	TGTGCCACCAGTGATCGCCGACAGGGTTTGGATGAAGCTTTCTTT	CATSDRRQGLDEAFF
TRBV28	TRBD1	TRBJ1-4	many	TGTGCCAGCAGTCCCGGACAGGGGCGGTCGGGAAATGAAAAACTGTTTTTT	CASSPGQGRSGNEKLFF
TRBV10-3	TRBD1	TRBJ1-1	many	TGTGCCATCAGTGCAGGGGGGAACACTGAAGCTTTCTTT	CAISAGGNTEAFF
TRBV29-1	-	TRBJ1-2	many	TGCAGCGTTTTATCGCACCTTCGAGACTATGGCTACACCTTC	CSVLSHLRDYGYTF
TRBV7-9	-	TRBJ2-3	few	TGTGCCAGCAGCTTTTCCAGGGATAGACATACGCAGTATTTT	CASSFSRDRHTQYF
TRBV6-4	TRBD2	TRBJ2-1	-	TGTGCCAGCAGCAAACTAGCGGGAGACAATGAGCAGTTCTTC	CASSKLAGDNEQFF
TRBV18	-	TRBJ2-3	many	TGTGCCAGCTCACCCAGGGGGAAGCGGGAGTTCCCAGATACGCAGTATTTT	CASSPRGKREFPDTQYF
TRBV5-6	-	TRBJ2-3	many	TGTGCCAGCAGCTTGGGCAGAGATACGCAGTATTTT	CASSLGRDTQYF
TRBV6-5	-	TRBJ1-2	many	TGTGCCAGCAGTTACGGGGGGGCCTATGGCTACACCTTC	CASSYGGAYGYTF
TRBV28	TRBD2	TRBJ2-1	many	TGTGCCACAACCGGGACTAGCGGTTACAATGAGCAGTTCTTC	CATTGTSGYNEQFF
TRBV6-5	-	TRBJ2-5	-	TGTGCCAGCAGTTTAGTCACTCGACGAGAGACCCAGTACTTC	CASSLVTRRETQYF
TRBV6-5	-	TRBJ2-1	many	TGTGCCAGCAGTTACTCGAGGTACCCCCCCCACAATGAGCAGTTCTTC	CASSYSRYPPHNEQFF
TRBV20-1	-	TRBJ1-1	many	TGCAGTGCTAGGAAGGCGGCAGGTATGAACACTGAAGCTTTCTTT	CSARKAAGMNTEAFF
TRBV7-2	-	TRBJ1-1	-	TGTGCCAGCAGCCCGTCCAGGGTAGACCGGCGTGAAGCTTTCTTT	CASSPSRVDRREAFF
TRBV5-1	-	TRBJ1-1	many	TGCGCCAGCAGCTTGGATGGGGGTCCGAACACTGAAGCTTTCTTT	CASSLDGGPNTEAFF
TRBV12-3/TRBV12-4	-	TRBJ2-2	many	TGTGCCAGCAGTTTACGGGGTCTGAACACCGGGGAGCTGTTTTTT	CASSLRGLNTGELFF
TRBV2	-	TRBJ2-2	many	TGTGCCAGCACGGGCCACGGGGAGCTGTTTTTT	CASTGHGELFF
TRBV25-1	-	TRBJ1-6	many	TGTGCCACAACCCAGGGAAGGGGATCACCCCTCCACTTT	CATTQGRGSPLHF
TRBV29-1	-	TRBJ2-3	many	TGCAGCGTTGCGGGGGCAGATACGCAGTATTTT	CSVAGADTQYF
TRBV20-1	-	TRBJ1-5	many	TGCAGTGCTAGATCGGGGAGACTCCAGCCCCAGCATTTT	CSARSGRLQPQHF
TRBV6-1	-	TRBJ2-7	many	TGTGCCAGCATGACCCCTACCCAGGGTTTGTTAAGCTACGAGCAGTACTTC	CASMTPTQGLLSYEQYF
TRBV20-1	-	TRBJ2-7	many	TGCAGTGCTAGCCAGGTTGGCGAGCAGTACTTC	CSASQVGEQYF
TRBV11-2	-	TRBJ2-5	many	TGTGCCAGCAGCTTGACTAGTATTTCAGAAGAGACCCAGTACTTC	CASSLTSISEETQYF
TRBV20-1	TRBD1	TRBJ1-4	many	TGCAGGGCTCCCGGGACAGGGGTTACCTCTAATGAAAAACTGTTTTTT	CRAPGTGVTSNEKLFF
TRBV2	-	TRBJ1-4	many	TGTGCCAGCAACAGAAACCTTAATGAAAAACTGTTTTTT	CASNRNLNEKLFF
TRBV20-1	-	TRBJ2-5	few	TGCAGTGTTACCGCCGGGACCATGGGGGAGACCCAGTACTTC	CSVTAGTMGETQYF
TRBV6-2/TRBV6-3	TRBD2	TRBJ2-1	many	TGTGCCAGCAGTTACGATCGGGACTATCACAATGAGCAGTTCTTC	CASSYDRDYHNEQFF
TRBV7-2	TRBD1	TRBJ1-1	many	TGTGCCAGCAGCTTAGTTTTTGGACAGGGGGCCCCTGAAGCTTTCTTT	CASSLVFGQGAPEAFF
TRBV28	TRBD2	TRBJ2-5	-	TGTGCCAGCAGTTTATTTCCCCTCGGAGCGGGAGGGCCGAAGACCCAGTACTTC	CASSLFPLGAGGPKTQYF
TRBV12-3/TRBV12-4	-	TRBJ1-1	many	TGTGCCAGCAGTTTTACGAACACTGAAGCTTTCTTT	CASSFTNTEAFF
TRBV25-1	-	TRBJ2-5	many	TGTGCCAGCAGTGGAGGTCGAGAGACCCAGTACTTC	CASSGGRETQYF
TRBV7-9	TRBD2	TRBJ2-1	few	TGTGCCAGCAGCCACATCGGTGGCGGGAGGGCCCTCGATGAGCAGTTCTTC	CASSHIGGGRALDEQFF
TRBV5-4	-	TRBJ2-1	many	TGTGCCAGCAGCTTGGGCGAGGGCGCCTGGGGCTACAATGAGCAGTTCTTC	CASSLGEGAWGYNEQFF
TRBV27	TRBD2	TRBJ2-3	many	TGTGCCAGCAGTTCCTCCCCACTAAGCGGGAGTCATACGCAGTATTTT	CASSSSPLSGSHTQYF
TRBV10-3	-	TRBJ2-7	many	TGTGCCGGAAAACCGTCTACCTACGAGCAGTACTTC	CAGKPSTYEQYF
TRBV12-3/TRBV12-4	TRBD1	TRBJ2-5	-	TGTGCCAGCAGTTACAACAGGGGCATGCTGGAGACCCAGTACTTC	CASSYNRGMLETQYF
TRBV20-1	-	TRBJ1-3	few	TGCAGTGCTGCCGGACAGCCCAGCTCTGGAAACACCATATATTTT	CSAAGQPSSGNTIYF
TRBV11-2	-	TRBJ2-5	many	TGTGCCAGCAGTTGGACAGTACGGGTAGAGACCCAGTACTTC	CASSWTVRVETQYF